The T cell receptor (beta chain) described here comes from a study of tumor-infiltrating lymphocytes in localized non-small cell lung cancer. Study-level information: Tumor tissue and non-adjacent uninvolved lung came from each patient.

Here immunoSEQ multiplex PCR was the method, and the copy in TCRdb shows in-frame clones only, minus some. The profile shows 15,000 to 20,000 clones, roughly three quarters of them singletons. This CDR3 region has 15 residues. Germline CDR1 reads SGHTA; CDR2 reads FQGNSA. Deletions cut 1 base from V and 7 bases from J, with 14 bases between. A note on this clone: Its antigen remains unidentified.

Study results and limitations: No T-cell fraction difference was seen between IM1 and IM2 tumors. Technical variation could not be separated from intratumor heterogeneity here. Tumor T-cell fraction from TCR sequencing was not associated with recurrence-free survival (p = 0.61).

V is TRBV7-2 and J is TRBJ2-1; D is perhaps TRBD2 (5 bases). Sequenced input: lung tumor tissue. The sequence was collected from a human donor with non-small cell lung cancer. This chain's CDR3 is CASSLVGVWGNEQFF. CDR3 bases: TGTGCCAGCAGCTTAGTGGGAGTTTGGGGTAATGAGCAGTTCTTC.